What follows are 13 T cell receptor beta chains derived from one specimen sequenced in a study of cytomegalovirus exposure and HLA in healthy donors. The repertoire was sequenced with immunoSEQ multiplex PCR; TCRdb's copy has only in-frame clones and lacks some. The profile covers about 55,000 clones, with 75% to 95% appearing a single time and around 2.9% taken by the ten largest. Sequencing was carried out using PBMCs. These receptors came from a man aged 18 to 30 in good health and CMV-seronegative.

This clone occurred a few times. The chain carries TRBV11-3 and TRBJ2-7; 8 bases are shared with TRBD1. J was trimmed by 0 bases and V by 5 bases; bases with no gene match: 3. Per the germline V gene, CDR1 is SGHNT and CDR2 is YENEEA. The CDR3 sequence is 14 residues long. For the CDR3, the DNA is TGTGCCAGCAGCCGGGACAGGACCTCCTACGAGCAGTACTTC. It specifies CASSRDRTSYEQYF.

This clone came up once. The chain carries TRBV28 and TRBJ2-2, with 8 bases aligning to TRBD2. V trimming: 8 bases; J trimming: 2 bases; junction bases outside the gene matches: 16. The germline CDR1 and CDR2 sequences are MDHEN and SYDVKM. The CDR3 has 18 amino acids. CDR3 coding DNA: TGTGCCAGCCGTCGGACGGGGGGGCGAGTGAGAAACACCGGGGAGCTGTTTTTT. Protein: CASRRTGGRVRNTGELFF.

In its sample, this clone was seen once. The V and J genes are TRBV6-5 and TRBJ1-1; maybe TRBD1 (6 bases). The CDR3 is 15 amino acids. V shed 4 bases and J shed 0 bases, with 12 bases lying between them. From germline, CDR1 is MNHEY and CDR2 SVGAGI. The CDR3 region is CASSFTGTMNTEAFF. In nucleotides, the CDR3 is TGTGCCAGCAGTTTTACCGGGACAATGAACACTGAAGCTTTCTTT.

V is TRBV28 and J is TRBJ1-5, with TRBD1 matching 8 bases. The CDR3 runs to 15 residues. V was pared by 5 bases and J by 9 bases, with 12 bases of the junction left unmatched. Germline V gives CDR1 MDHEN, CDR2 SYDVKM. The CDR3 bases are TGTGCCAGCAGTGGGGGACAGGCGCCCGAATCGCCCCAGCATTTT. This encodes CASSGGQAPESPQHF.

The chain employs TRBV5-1 and TRBJ1-2, with unresolved D. From germline, CDR1 is SGHRS and CDR2 YFSETQ. This CDR3 is 14 amino acids long. Trimming took off 0 bases at V and 2 bases at J, with 8 bases between the two ends. Here the CDR3 reads CASSLAGQNYGYTF. CDR3 DNA: TGCGCCAGCAGCTTGGCTGGGCAGAACTATGGCTACACCTTC.

V usage is TRBV11-2 and J usage is TRBJ2-3; 15 positions agree with TRBD2. Germline values: CDR1 SGHAT, CDR2 FQNNGV. After removal of 4 bases from V and 2 bases from J, the junction contained 4 bases not matched to a gene. This CDR3 has 17 amino acids. The CDR3 spells CASSSGLAGGNTDTQYF. CDR3 nucleotides: TGTGCCAGCAGCTCGGGACTAGCGGGGGGAAACACAGATACGCAGTATTTT.

The V and J genes are TRBV9 and TRBJ2-1, with D maybe TRBD2 (7 bases). CDR1 SGDLS and CDR2 YYNGEE come from the germline V gene. The CDR3 runs 15 residues. V lost 3 bases, J lost 10 bases, and 20 bases lay in between. The CDR3 loop reads CASSEGGGGRGEQFF. CDR3 nucleotide sequence: TGTGCCAGCAGCGAGGGAGGGGGAGGGCGCGGGGAGCAGTTCTTC. The full variable domain, in which reference TRBV9 and TRBJ2-1 provide the parts outside the CDR3, is DSGVTQTPKHLITATGQRVTLRCSPRSGDLSVYWYQQSLDQGLQFLIQYYNGEERAKGNILERFSAQQFPDLHSELNLSSLELGDSALYFCASSEGGGGRGEQFFGPGTRLTVL.

The gene calls are TRBV27 and TRBJ2-1; 7 bases match TRBD2. The V gene end was trimmed by 6 bases and the J gene end by 16 bases; junction bases not matched to a gene: 21. CDR3 length: 15 amino acids. CDR1 and CDR2 (germline): MNHEY, SMNVEV (reference sequence). CDR3 coding DNA: TGTGCCAGCAGGGAAGATGGGGGAGGGCCTAAGGGGAACTTCTTC. Amino acid sequence: CASREDGGGPKGNFF.

This chain uses TRBV11-2 with TRBJ2-1; TRBD1 matches 8 bases. This CDR3 has 17 amino acids. CDR1 is SGHAT, CDR2 FQNNGV, per germline. Trimming cost V 5 bases and J 5 bases; bases outside gene matches: 14. Here the CDR3 DNA reads TGTGCCAGCAGCCAATCTCAGACAGGGGAGAGAAACAATGAGCAGTTCTTC. This translates into CASSQSQTGERNNEQFF.

V gene TRBV2 combines with J gene TRBJ2-3; 7 nucleotides agree with TRBD1. The CDR3 runs to 12 residues. Trimming at V came to 5 bases and at J to 6 bases, leaving 2 bases not matched to a gene. Per germline, CDR1 SNHLY and CDR2 FYNNEI. CDR3 protein: CASSTGADTQYF. The CDR3 region has the DNA TGTGCCAGCAGTACAGGGGCGGATACGCAGTATTTT.

The V call is TRBV28, the J call TRBJ1-1, with a weak D call TRBD1 (5 bases). Trimming took 5 bases from V and 1 from J, leaving 14 bases between them. The CDR3 has 15 amino acids. Germline V gives CDR1 MDHEN, CDR2 SYDVKM. The DNA of the CDR3 is TGTGCCAGCAGTCGTCTCCGACAGCCGAACACTGAAGCTTTCTTT. Translation gives CASSRLRQPNTEAFF.

CDR3 sequence (DNA): TGTGCCAGCAGTGGTTACATTGACGAGCAGTACTTC. Translating it yields CASSGYIDEQYF. V gene TRBV25-1 combines with J gene TRBJ2-7; unclear D gene. CDR3 size: 12 residues. Germline CDR1 is MGHDK and CDR2 is SYGVNS. With 4 bases removed from V and 5 bases from J, the gap between germline ends came to 9 bases.

This chain connects TRBV11-2 to TRBJ2-5; TRBD2 aligns across 8 bases. The CDR3 covers 14 residues. Unmatched junction bases numbered 9, after V lost 5 bases and J lost 7 bases. Germline V gene lookup returns CDR1 SGHAT and CDR2 FQNNGV. The CDR3 DNA reads as TGTGCCAGCAGCCACCGGACTAGCTTTGTGACCCAGTACTTC. This translates into CASSHRTSFVTQYF.